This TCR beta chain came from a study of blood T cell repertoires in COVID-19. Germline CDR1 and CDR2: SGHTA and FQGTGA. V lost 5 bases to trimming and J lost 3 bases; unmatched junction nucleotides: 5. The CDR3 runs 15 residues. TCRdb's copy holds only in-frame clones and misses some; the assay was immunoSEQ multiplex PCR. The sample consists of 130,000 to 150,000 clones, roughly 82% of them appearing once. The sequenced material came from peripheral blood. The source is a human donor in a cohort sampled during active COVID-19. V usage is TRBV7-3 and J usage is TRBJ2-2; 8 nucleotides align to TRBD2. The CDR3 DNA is TGTGCCAGCAGCCCCACACTAGCGGACACCGGGGAGCTGTTTTTT. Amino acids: CASSPTLADTGELFF.